This is a list of T cell receptor beta chains from one sample in a study of identifying expanded T cells in peripheral blood. Clones were read by immunoSEQ multiplex PCR, and TCRdb kept only the in-frame ones, dropping some. The table records about 78,000 clones, 70% to 90% of them present only once. The sample was blood. The receptors here all came from a person between 18 and 75 years old in good health. Each CDR3 is given with its conserved first and last residue. The order of the fields is CDR3 DNA, CDR3 protein, CDR3 length, J gene, V gene, clone size, D gene. The D gene is left open where the match is weak. Clone size is stated in some rows and not others, as once, few, many or a class when expanded.

CDR3 DNA: TGTGCCAGCAGCTTAGCCGTGACAGGAGAAGAGACCCAGTACTTC; CDR3 protein: CASSLAVTGEETQYF; CDR3 length: 15; J gene: TRBJ2-5; V gene: TRBV11-1; clone size: .; D gene: .
CDR3 DNA: TGCAGCGTTGAAGACCCGACTAGCCCCCCAGAGACCCAGTACTTC; CDR3 protein: CSVEDPTSPPETQYF; CDR3 length: 15; J gene: TRBJ2-5; V gene: TRBV29-1; clone size: .; D gene: TRBD2
CDR3 DNA: TGTGCCAGCAGCTTGGGCCAGGGGATCGCTGAAGCTTTCTTT; CDR3 protein: CASSLGQGIAEAFF; CDR3 length: 14; J gene: TRBJ1-1; V gene: TRBV5-4; clone size: .; D gene: .
CDR3 DNA: TGTGCCAGCAGTTTATCCGCAGGGGCTGGAAACACCATATATTTT; CDR3 protein: CASSLSAGAGNTIYF; CDR3 length: 15; J gene: TRBJ1-3; V gene: TRBV28; clone size: .; D gene: .
CDR3 DNA: TGTGCCATCAGTGAGGGGGACAGGGACTCCAACTATGGCTACACCTTC; CDR3 protein: CAISEGDRDSNYGYTF; CDR3 length: 16; J gene: TRBJ1-2; V gene: TRBV10-3; clone size: .; D gene: TRBD1
CDR3 DNA: TGTGCCAGCAGTTTATACAGGGCTTACGAGCAGTACTTC; CDR3 protein: CASSLYRAYEQYF; CDR3 length: 13; J gene: TRBJ2-7; V gene: TRBV28; clone size: .; D gene: .
CDR3 DNA: TGTGCCAGCAGCTCCGGACAGGTCAATCAGCCCCAGCATTTT; CDR3 protein: CASSSGQVNQPQHF; CDR3 length: 14; J gene: TRBJ1-5; V gene: TRBV6-5; clone size: few; D gene: TRBD1
CDR3 DNA: TGTGCCAGCAGCGCCACACCCGTTCGGGGCGAGCAGTACTTC; CDR3 protein: CASSATPVRGEQYF; CDR3 length: 14; J gene: TRBJ2-7; V gene: TRBV9; clone size: .; D gene: .
CDR3 DNA: TGTGCCAGTAGTACCCTAGCGCGGAATGAGCAGTTCTTC; CDR3 protein: CASSTLARNEQFF; CDR3 length: 13; J gene: TRBJ2-1; V gene: TRBV19; clone size: once; D gene: .
CDR3 DNA: TGTGCCAGCAGCCCCGAGGGGGGACCGGGGGTCGATGAGCAGTTCTTC; CDR3 protein: CASSPEGGPGVDEQFF; CDR3 length: 16; J gene: TRBJ2-1; V gene: TRBV11-1; clone size: .; D gene: .
CDR3 DNA: TGTGCCAGTAGTGTCGGACAGAGCAATCAGCCCCAGCATTTT; CDR3 protein: CASSVGQSNQPQHF; CDR3 length: 14; J gene: TRBJ1-5; V gene: TRBV19; clone size: .; D gene: .
CDR3 DNA: TGCGCCAGCAGCCGGGACAGGCGCAGCGAGACCCAGTACTTC; CDR3 protein: CASSRDRRSETQYF; CDR3 length: 14; J gene: TRBJ2-5; V gene: TRBV4-3; clone size: .; D gene: TRBD1
CDR3 DNA: TGTGCCAGCAGTGATCGTCTACAGGTCAATCAGCCCCAGCATTTT; CDR3 protein: CASSDRLQVNQPQHF; CDR3 length: 15; J gene: TRBJ1-5; V gene: TRBV6-1; clone size: .; D gene: .
CDR3 DNA: TGTGCCAGCAGCTTGCTTGCAGGCCCCAATCAGCCCCAGCATTTT; CDR3 protein: CASSLLAGPNQPQHF; CDR3 length: 15; J gene: TRBJ1-5; V gene: TRBV5-4; clone size: .; D gene: .
CDR3 DNA: TGTGCCATCAGTCCCGGGACAGCCAACACAGATACGCAGTATTTT; CDR3 protein: CAISPGTANTDTQYF; CDR3 length: 15; J gene: TRBJ2-3; V gene: TRBV10-3; clone size: large; D gene: TRBD1
CDR3 DNA: TGTGCCAGCAGCCAAGGGACGGCAAACATTCAGTACTTC; CDR3 protein: CASSQGTANIQYF; CDR3 length: 13; J gene: TRBJ2-4; V gene: TRBV4-2; clone size: .; D gene: .
CDR3 DNA: TGCGCCAGCAGCCGAGAGGGGGGAGATCAGCCCCAGCATTTT; CDR3 protein: CASSREGGDQPQHF; CDR3 length: 14; J gene: TRBJ1-5; V gene: TRBV4-1; clone size: .; D gene: .
CDR3 DNA: TGTGCCAGCAGCTCTTATAGCGGGAGGGGCTCCTACGAGCAGTACTTC; CDR3 protein: CASSSYSGRGSYEQYF; CDR3 length: 16; J gene: TRBJ2-7; V gene: TRBV5-8; clone size: .; D gene: TRBD2
CDR3 DNA: TGCGCCAGCAGCCAAGATGTCCAGGGGGACCACACAGATACGCAGTATTTT; CDR3 protein: CASSQDVQGDHTDTQYF; CDR3 length: 17; J gene: TRBJ2-3; V gene: TRBV4-3; clone size: .; D gene: TRBD1
CDR3 DNA: TGTGCCAGCAGCCGGCTTGACAGGAACGAGCAGTACTTC; CDR3 protein: CASSRLDRNEQYF; CDR3 length: 13; J gene: TRBJ2-7; V gene: TRBV5-4; clone size: once; D gene: .
CDR3 DNA: TGTGCCAGTCTTAGTCTAGCGAACTACAATGAGCAGTTCTTC; CDR3 protein: CASLSLANYNEQFF; CDR3 length: 14; J gene: TRBJ2-1; V gene: TRBV28; clone size: .; D gene: .
CDR3 DNA: TGTGCCAGCAGCTGGTACCAAGAGACCCAGTACTTC; CDR3 protein: CASSWYQETQYF; CDR3 length: 12; J gene: TRBJ2-5; V gene: TRBV5-6; clone size: .; D gene: .
CDR3 DNA: TGTGCCAGTAGTATTGGCGAATACACCGGGGAGCTGTTTTTT; CDR3 protein: CASSIGEYTGELFF; CDR3 length: 14; J gene: TRBJ2-2; V gene: TRBV19; clone size: few; D gene: .
CDR3 DNA: TGCGCCAGCAGCCAAGGCGCTCCGGGACAGGGACGCTACGAGCAGTACTTC; CDR3 protein: CASSQGAPGQGRYEQYF; CDR3 length: 17; J gene: TRBJ2-7; V gene: TRBV4-3; clone size: .; D gene: TRBD1
CDR3 DNA: TGTGCCAGCAGCTTAGAACTACAAGAGACCCAGTACTTC; CDR3 protein: CASSLELQETQYF; CDR3 length: 13; J gene: TRBJ2-5; V gene: TRBV7-3; clone size: .; D gene: .
CDR3 DNA: TGTGCCAGTAGCAGGCTACATAATGAAAAACTGTTTTTT; CDR3 protein: CASSRLHNEKLFF; CDR3 length: 13; J gene: TRBJ1-4; V gene: TRBV19; clone size: .; D gene: .
CDR3 DNA: TGTGCCAGCAGCCAAGAGTCTCAGTTCGGAGATACGCAGTATTTT; CDR3 protein: CASSQESQFGDTQYF; CDR3 length: 15; J gene: TRBJ2-3; V gene: TRBV4-2; clone size: .; D gene: .
CDR3 DNA: TGCGCCAGCAGCTTGGCCCTGGGGGATCAAGAGACCCAGTACTTC; CDR3 protein: CASSLALGDQETQYF; CDR3 length: 15; J gene: TRBJ2-5; V gene: TRBV5-1; clone size: .; D gene: .
CDR3 DNA: TGCGCCAGCAGCCGAGGACAGGGTATTGTCCAAGAGACCCAGTACTTC; CDR3 protein: CASSRGQGIVQETQYF; CDR3 length: 16; J gene: TRBJ2-5; V gene: TRBV4-1; clone size: .; D gene: TRBD1
CDR3 DNA: TGTGCCAGTAATGAAGGGCGGCAAGAGACCCAGTACTTC; CDR3 protein: CASNEGRQETQYF; CDR3 length: 13; J gene: TRBJ2-5; V gene: TRBV19; clone size: .; D gene: .
CDR3 DNA: TGTGCCAGCAGTAGCGGACTAGCGGGAGGTATGCAGCAGTTTTTT; CDR3 protein: CASSSGLAGGMQQFF; CDR3 length: 15; J gene: TRBJ2-2; V gene: TRBV6-1; clone size: .; D gene: TRBD2
CDR3 DNA: TGTGCCAGCAGACAGATGAACACTGAAGCTTTCTTT; CDR3 protein: CASRQMNTEAFF; CDR3 length: 12; J gene: TRBJ1-1; V gene: TRBV28; clone size: .; D gene: .
CDR3 DNA: TGTGCCAGCAGCTTACAACAGGGGACAAGTACTGAAGCTTTCTTT; CDR3 protein: CASSLQQGTSTEAFF; CDR3 length: 15; J gene: TRBJ1-1; V gene: TRBV7-6; clone size: .; D gene: TRBD1